These T cell receptor beta chains were read from a single sample in a study of T cell changes during pregnancy in multiple sclerosis. TCRdb keeps only in-frame clones here, not all; method: immunoSEQ multiplex PCR. The data hold tens of thousands of clones, with 80% to 95% observed a single time. Sequenced here: CD8+ T cells from peripheral blood mononuclear cells, sampled in the second trimester of pregnancy. The receptors here all came from a female donor with multiple sclerosis, enrolled in a pregnancy study. The CDR3 runs from the conserved cysteine through the conserved F or W. Fields, in order: V gene, D gene, J gene, clone size, CDR3 protein, CDR3 DNA. D genes are given only for firm matches. A clone size is listed for some rows: how often the clone was seen (once, few, many), or a class if it is expanded.

v_call: TRBV4-1; d_call: -; j_call: TRBJ2-5; clone_size: -; cdr3_aa: CASSQEGGRVTQYF; cdr3_nt: TGCGCCAGCAGCCAAGAGGGGGGGCGGGTGACCCAGTACTTC
v_call: TRBV19; d_call: -; j_call: TRBJ2-3; clone_size: -; cdr3_aa: CASSMGPDTQYF; cdr3_nt: TGTGCCAGTAGTATGGGGCCAGATACGCAGTATTTT
v_call: TRBV5-1; d_call: -; j_call: TRBJ2-1; clone_size: -; cdr3_aa: CASSSRRDSYEQFF; cdr3_nt: TGCGCCAGCAGCTCCCGCCGGGATTCGTATGAGCAGTTCTTC
v_call: TRBV6-1; d_call: -; j_call: TRBJ2-1; clone_size: -; cdr3_aa: CASSVFGGNYNEQFF; cdr3_nt: TGTGCCAGCAGTGTGTTCGGAGGAAACTACAATGAGCAGTTCTTC
v_call: TRBV19; d_call: TRBD2; j_call: TRBJ2-2; clone_size: -; cdr3_aa: CAIASGAGELFF; cdr3_nt: TGTGCCATCGCTAGCGGGGCCGGGGAGCTGTTTTTT
v_call: TRBV19; d_call: TRBD2; j_call: TRBJ2-1; clone_size: -; cdr3_aa: CASSIEYSGISYNEQFF; cdr3_nt: TGTGCCAGTAGTATAGAGTACAGCGGGATTTCCTACAATGAGCAGTTCTTC
v_call: TRBV25-1; d_call: -; j_call: TRBJ1-2; clone_size: -; cdr3_aa: CASRETGKGYGYTF; cdr3_nt: TGTGCCAGCAGAGAAACAGGGAAGGGCTATGGCTACACCTTC
v_call: TRBV27; d_call: TRBD1; j_call: TRBJ1-1; clone_size: -; cdr3_aa: CASIPRGNTEAFF; cdr3_nt: TGTGCCAGCATCCCCAGGGGGAATACTGAAGCTTTCTTT
v_call: TRBV14; d_call: TRBD2; j_call: TRBJ2-1; clone_size: -; cdr3_aa: CASSQDTLAGADEQFF; cdr3_nt: TGTGCCAGCAGCCAAGATACACTAGCGGGAGCGGATGAGCAGTTCTTC
v_call: TRBV25-1; d_call: -; j_call: TRBJ2-7; clone_size: -; cdr3_aa: CASSEGRAGPYEQYF; cdr3_nt: TGTGCCAGCAGTGAGGGTAGAGCGGGTCCCTACGAGCAGTACTTC
v_call: TRBV28; d_call: -; j_call: TRBJ2-7; clone_size: -; cdr3_aa: CASSSLATYSYEQYF; cdr3_nt: TGTGCCAGCAGCTCCTTAGCGACTTACTCCTACGAGCAGTACTTC
v_call: TRBV5-4; d_call: TRBD1; j_call: TRBJ1-1; clone_size: -; cdr3_aa: CASSSGTGNTEAFF; cdr3_nt: TGTGCCAGCAGCTCCGGGACAGGGAACACTGAAGCTTTCTTT
v_call: TRBV11-2; d_call: -; j_call: TRBJ2-2; clone_size: -; cdr3_aa: CASSLPSEGSNTGELFF; cdr3_nt: TGTGCCAGCAGCCTCCCTAGCGAAGGATCGAACACCGGGGAGCTGTTTTTT
v_call: TRBV5-1; d_call: -; j_call: TRBJ1-4; clone_size: -; cdr3_aa: CASSLTGATNEKLFF; cdr3_nt: TGCGCCAGCAGCTTAACGGGAGCAACTAATGAAAAACTGTTTTTT
v_call: TRBV4-1; d_call: TRBD2; j_call: TRBJ2-7; clone_size: -; cdr3_aa: CASSQNELASYEQYF; cdr3_nt: TGCGCCAGCAGCCAAAATGAACTAGCGTCGTACGAGCAGTACTTC
v_call: TRBV9; d_call: TRBD2; j_call: TRBJ2-7; clone_size: -; cdr3_aa: CASSVGGLAGGYEQYF; cdr3_nt: TGTGCCAGCAGCGTAGGGGGACTAGCGGGAGGTTACGAGCAGTACTTC
v_call: TRBV2; d_call: -; j_call: TRBJ2-1; clone_size: -; cdr3_aa: CASSLTGTYNEQFF; cdr3_nt: TGTGCCAGCAGTCTGACGGGAACCTACAATGAGCAGTTCTTC
v_call: TRBV11-2; d_call: TRBD1; j_call: TRBJ2-1; clone_size: -; cdr3_aa: CASSFLAGGYNEQFF; cdr3_nt: TGTGCCAGCAGCTTTTTGGCAGGGGGTTACAATGAGCAGTTCTTC
v_call: TRBV11-1; d_call: -; j_call: TRBJ2-7; clone_size: -; cdr3_aa: CASSPGAGKGEQYF; cdr3_nt: TGTGCCAGCAGCCCCGGAGCAGGGAAGGGAGAGCAGTACTTC
v_call: TRBV27; d_call: TRBD1; j_call: TRBJ2-7; clone_size: -; cdr3_aa: CASSTGQGAYEQYF; cdr3_nt: TGTGCCAGCAGTACCGGACAGGGGGCCTACGAGCAGTACTTC
v_call: TRBV7-9; d_call: TRBD2; j_call: TRBJ2-1; clone_size: -; cdr3_aa: CASSSAAREGREQFF; cdr3_nt: TGTGCCAGCAGCTCCGCAGCGCGGGAGGGCCGGGAGCAGTTCTTC
v_call: TRBV4-1; d_call: -; j_call: TRBJ2-2; clone_size: -; cdr3_aa: CASSPATANTGELFF; cdr3_nt: TGCGCCAGCAGCCCAGCAACAGCGAACACCGGGGAGCTGTTTTTT
v_call: TRBV11-2; d_call: -; j_call: TRBJ1-2; clone_size: -; cdr3_aa: CASSPGINYGYTF; cdr3_nt: TGTGCCAGCAGCCCGGGAATTAACTATGGCTACACCTTC
v_call: TRBV19; d_call: TRBD1; j_call: TRBJ1-1; clone_size: few; cdr3_aa: CASSIWDRGEAFF; cdr3_nt: TGTGCCAGTAGTATTTGGGACAGGGGTGAAGCTTTCTTT
v_call: TRBV19; d_call: -; j_call: TRBJ2-7; clone_size: -; cdr3_aa: CASSVSGSSYEQYF; cdr3_nt: TGTGCCAGTAGTGTTTCGGGTAGCTCCTACGAGCAGTACTTC
v_call: TRBV13; d_call: -; j_call: TRBJ1-5; clone_size: once; cdr3_aa: CASSYRTQGYQPQHF; cdr3_nt: TGTGCCAGCAGCTACCGTACGCAGGGATATCAGCCCCAGCATTTT
v_call: TRBV28; d_call: -; j_call: TRBJ2-1; clone_size: -; cdr3_aa: CASSLWGLSRREDNPYNEQFF; cdr3_nt: TGTGCCAGCAGTTTATGGGGTTTGAGTAGGAGGGAAGACAACCCCTACAATGAGCAGTTCTTC
v_call: TRBV19; d_call: -; j_call: TRBJ2-1; clone_size: -; cdr3_aa: CASTHGFIHNEQFF; cdr3_nt: TGTGCCAGTACGCACGGTTTCATCCACAATGAGCAGTTCTTC
v_call: TRBV6-1; d_call: -; j_call: TRBJ1-5; clone_size: once; cdr3_aa: CASSESFGANQPQHF; cdr3_nt: TGTGCCAGCAGTGAAAGTTTTGGGGCCAATCAGCCCCAGCATTTT
v_call: TRBV6-4; d_call: TRBD1; j_call: TRBJ1-5; clone_size: -; cdr3_aa: CASSDGAGTGRSSYQPQHF; cdr3_nt: TGTGCCAGCAGTGACGGTGCGGGGACAGGGAGGAGTAGCTATCAGCCCCAGCATTTT
v_call: TRBV2; d_call: TRBD1; j_call: TRBJ2-1; clone_size: -; cdr3_aa: CASSLGTGAYNEQFF; cdr3_nt: TGTGCCAGCAGTCTGGGGACAGGAGCTTACAATGAGCAGTTCTTC
v_call: TRBV27; d_call: TRBD1; j_call: TRBJ2-7; clone_size: -; cdr3_aa: CASSLSFNRVQGLPYEQYF; cdr3_nt: TGTGCCAGCAGTTTATCATTTAATCGGGTACAGGGGCTTCCCTACGAGCAGTACTTC
v_call: TRBV28; d_call: TRBD2; j_call: TRBJ2-3; clone_size: -; cdr3_aa: CASSPPGREFTDTQYF; cdr3_nt: TGTGCCAGCAGTCCCCCCGGGCGGGAGTTCACAGATACGCAGTATTTT
v_call: TRBV21-1; d_call: -; j_call: TRBJ1-5; clone_size: -; cdr3_aa: CASSNPSDSVPREQPQHF; cdr3_nt: TGTGCCAGCAGCAATCCGTCTGATTCGGTCCCCCGAGAGCAGCCCCAGCATTTT
v_call: TRBV7-8; d_call: TRBD1; j_call: TRBJ1-5; clone_size: -; cdr3_aa: CASSLLTGRVKAQHF; cdr3_nt: TGTGCCAGCAGCTTGTTGACAGGGCGGGTTAAGGCCCAGCATTTT
v_call: TRBV5-1; d_call: TRBD2; j_call: TRBJ2-5; clone_size: -; cdr3_aa: CASSLVLAGGKETQYF; cdr3_nt: TGCGCCAGCAGCTTGGTTCTAGCGGGAGGGAAGGAGACCCAGTACTTC